This TCR beta chain was sequenced for a study of cytomegalovirus exposure and HLA in healthy donors. Primers included in the PCR were 60 Vbeta and 13 Jbeta primers. Assay used: immunoSEQ multiplex PCR; TCRdb lists only in-frame clones, some missing. The table shows roughly 90,000 clones, with around 78% occurring only once. Study observations and caveats: Common viral pathogens (according to a later analysis) appeared linked to several of the most significant clusters.

The germline gives CDR1 ENHRY, CDR2 SYGVKD. With V trimmed by 0 bases and J by 7 bases, 3 bases remained unmatched. This CDR3 has 16 amino acids. Notes on this clone: Its target is unknown.

The TCR comes from a woman in her forties in good health and CMV-seropositive. Input material: PBMCs. The chain is built from TRBV10-3 and TRBJ1-6; 10 bases are shared with TRBD1. The CDR3 region has the DNA TGTGCCATCAGTGAGTCGCGGGGACAGGGGAATTCACCCCTCCACTTT. This sequence encodes CAISESRGQGNSPLHF.